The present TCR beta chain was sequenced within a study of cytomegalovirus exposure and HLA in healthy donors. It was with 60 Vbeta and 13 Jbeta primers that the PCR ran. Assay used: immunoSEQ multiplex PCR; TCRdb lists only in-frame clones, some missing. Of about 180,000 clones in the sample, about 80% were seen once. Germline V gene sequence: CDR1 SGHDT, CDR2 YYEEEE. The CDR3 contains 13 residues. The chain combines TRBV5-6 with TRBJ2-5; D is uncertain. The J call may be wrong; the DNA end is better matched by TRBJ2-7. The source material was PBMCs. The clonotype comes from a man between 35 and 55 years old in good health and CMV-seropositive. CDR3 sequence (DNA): TGTGCCAGCAGCGGGCAGGTCACCTACGAGCAGTACTTC. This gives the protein CASSGQVTYEQYF.